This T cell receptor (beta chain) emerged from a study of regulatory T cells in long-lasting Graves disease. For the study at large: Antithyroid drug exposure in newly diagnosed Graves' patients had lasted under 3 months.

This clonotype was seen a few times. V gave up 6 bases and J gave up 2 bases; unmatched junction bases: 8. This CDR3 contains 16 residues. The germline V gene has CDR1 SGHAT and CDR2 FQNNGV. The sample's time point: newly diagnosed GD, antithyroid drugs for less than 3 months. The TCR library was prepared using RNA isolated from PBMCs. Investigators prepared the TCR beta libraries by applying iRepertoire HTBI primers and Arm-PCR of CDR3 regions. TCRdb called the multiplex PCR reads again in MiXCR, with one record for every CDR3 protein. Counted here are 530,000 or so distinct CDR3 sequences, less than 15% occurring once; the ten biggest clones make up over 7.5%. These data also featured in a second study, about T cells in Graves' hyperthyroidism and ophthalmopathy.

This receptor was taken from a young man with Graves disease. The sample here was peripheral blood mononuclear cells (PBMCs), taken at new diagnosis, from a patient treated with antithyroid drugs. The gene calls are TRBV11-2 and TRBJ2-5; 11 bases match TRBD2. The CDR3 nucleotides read TGTGCCAGCAGGAAAGGGGGACTAGCGGATCAAGAGACCCAGTACTTC. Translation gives CASRKGGLADQETQYF.